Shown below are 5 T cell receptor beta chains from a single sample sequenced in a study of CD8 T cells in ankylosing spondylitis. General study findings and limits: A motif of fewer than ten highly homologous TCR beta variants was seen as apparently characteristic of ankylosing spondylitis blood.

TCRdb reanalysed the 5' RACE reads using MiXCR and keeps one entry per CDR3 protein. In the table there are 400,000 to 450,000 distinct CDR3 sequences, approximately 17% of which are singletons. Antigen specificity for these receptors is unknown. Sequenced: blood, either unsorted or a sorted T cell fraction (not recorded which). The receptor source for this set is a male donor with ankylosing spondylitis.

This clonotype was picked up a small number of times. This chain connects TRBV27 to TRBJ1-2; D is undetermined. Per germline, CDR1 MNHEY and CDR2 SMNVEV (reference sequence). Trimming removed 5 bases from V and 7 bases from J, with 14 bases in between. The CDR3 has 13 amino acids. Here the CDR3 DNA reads TGTGCCAGCAGTATGAGAAGGACCGGTGGCTACACCTTC. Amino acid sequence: CASSMRRTGGYTF.

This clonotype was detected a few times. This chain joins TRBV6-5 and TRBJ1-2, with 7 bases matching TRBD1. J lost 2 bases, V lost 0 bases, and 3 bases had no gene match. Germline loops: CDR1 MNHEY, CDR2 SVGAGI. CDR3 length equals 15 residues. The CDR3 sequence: CASSYSLQGNYGYTF. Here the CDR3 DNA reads TGTGCCAGCAGTTACTCCCTACAGGGGAACTATGGCTACACCTTC.

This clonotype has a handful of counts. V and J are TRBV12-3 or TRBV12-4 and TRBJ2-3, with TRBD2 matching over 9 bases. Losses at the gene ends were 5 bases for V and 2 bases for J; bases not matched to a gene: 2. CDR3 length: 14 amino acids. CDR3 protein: CASSERGVTDTQYF. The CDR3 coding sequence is TGTGCCAGCAGTGAGCGGGGGGTCACAGATACGCAGTATTTT.

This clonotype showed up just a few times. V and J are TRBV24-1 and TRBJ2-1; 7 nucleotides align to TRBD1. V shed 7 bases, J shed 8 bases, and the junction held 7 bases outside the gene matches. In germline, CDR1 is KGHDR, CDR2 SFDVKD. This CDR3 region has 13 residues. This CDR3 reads CATRDRARDEQFF. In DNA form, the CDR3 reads TGTGCCACCAGAGACAGGGCCAGGGATGAGCAGTTCTTC.

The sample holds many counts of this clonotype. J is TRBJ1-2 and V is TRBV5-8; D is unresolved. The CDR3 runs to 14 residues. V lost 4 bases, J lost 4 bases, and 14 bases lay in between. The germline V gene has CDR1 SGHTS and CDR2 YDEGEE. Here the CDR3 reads CASSPTWSSYGYTF. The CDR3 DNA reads TGTGCCAGCAGCCCGACGTGGAGTAGCTATGGCTACACCTTC.